This entry lists 18 T cell receptor beta chains sequenced from one sample in a study of beta chain features in type 1 diabetes. Overall study findings and caveats: The study found moderately but significantly shorter TCRB CDR3s in all four CD4+ subsets of Type 1 diabetes patients.

Expressed TCRB transcripts were sequenced because the entire RNA isolate underwent reverse transcription. TCRdb keeps only in-frame clones here, not all; method: immunoSEQ multiplex PCR. The table shows hundreds of thousands of clones, with roughly 9% occurring only once. Their cognate antigens are unknown. Sequenced: central memory CD4+ T cells from blood. These receptors were taken from a man aged 25 to 40 with type 1 diabetes.

This clone was found a few times. V and J are TRBV6-5 and TRBJ2-3; 10 nucleotides match TRBD2. Germline lookup yields CDR1 MNHEY and CDR2 SVGAGI. The CDR3 has 15 residues. V shed 4 bases, J shed 8 bases, and the junction held 9 bases outside the gene matches. CDR3 residues: CASSSPTGTSATQYF. The CDR3 DNA reads as TGTGCCAGCAGTTCCCCTACCGGGACTAGCGCTACGCAGTATTTT.

This clone showed up just a few times. The V gene is TRBV2, the J gene TRBJ2-3; D is ambiguous. The length of the CDR3 is 11 residues. Germline CDR1 is SNHLY and CDR2 is FYNNEI. V was pared by 5 bases and J by 2 bases, with 2 bases between. In DNA form, the CDR3 reads TGTGCCAGCAGTTACACAGATACGCAGTATTTT. This encodes CASSYTDTQYF.

The chain is built from TRBV7-2 and TRBJ2-3; no firm D call. The CDR3 extends over 14 amino acids. V lost 2 bases and J lost 6, with 12 bases in between. CDR1 is SGHTA and CDR2 is FQGNSA in the germline V gene. The CDR3 DNA reads as TGTGCCAGCAGCTTACAGCCCCAGAGGGATACGCAGTATTTT. This sequence encodes CASSLQPQRDTQYF.

The chain employs TRBV28 and TRBJ2-5; no firm D call. V dropped 7 bases and J dropped 5 bases, with 11 bases sitting between them. The CDR3 extends over 12 amino acids. Germline V gene data show CDR1 as MDHEN and CDR2 as SYDVKM. The CDR3 loop reads CASNDQDETQYF. The CDR3 bases are TGTGCCAGCAACGACCAAGACGAGACCCAGTACTTC. Full variable domain (outside the CDR3, taken from reference TRBV28 and TRBJ2-5): DVKVTQSSRYLVKRTGEKVFLECVQDMDHENMFWYRQDPGLGLRLIYFSYDVKMKEKGDIPEGYSVSREKKERFSLILESASTNQTSMYLCASNDQDETQYFGPGTRLLVL.

This clone was counted ten times or more. This sequence joins TRBV7-2 and TRBJ2-5; D call uncertain. The CDR3 loop spans 12 amino acids. The V end lost 3 bases, the J end lost 4 bases, and 6 bases lay between the germline ends. Germline CDR1 is SGHTA and CDR2 is FQGNSA. The CDR3 sequence is CASSFVRETQYF. The DNA for the CDR3 is TGTGCCAGCAGCTTCGTCAGAGAGACCCAGTACTTC.

The CDR3 nucleotides read TGTGCCAGTCACAGTCCGGTACAAGAGACCCAGTACTTC. Translating it yields CASHSPVQETQYF. This chain uses TRBV28 with TRBJ2-5; no clear D gene. Germline V gene lookup returns CDR1 MDHEN and CDR2 SYDVKM. This CDR3 comprises 13 residues. Trimming removed 9 bases from V and 2 bases from J, with 13 bases in between.

The chain employs TRBV23-1 and TRBJ2-5; 11 bases fit TRBD2. TRBV23-1 is an ORF, and what it does is uncertain. CDR3 length: 17 residues. With V trimmed by 4 bases and J by 10 bases, 17 bases remained unmatched. CDR3 protein: CASSPHSTSGVLSVQYF. CDR3 bases: TGCGCCAGCAGTCCTCATTCGACTAGCGGGGTGCTCTCGGTCCAGTACTTC.

This clone was counted at least ten times. Other DNA sequences in the same sample also yield this CDR3. Here the CDR3 DNA reads TGTGCCAGCAGCGTAGCGTCGAGGACAGATACGCAGTATTTT. Translating gives CASSVASRTDTQYF. V gene TRBV9 combines with J gene TRBJ2-3; D unclear. CDR1 is SGDLS and CDR2 is YYNGEE in the germline V gene. V lost 0 bases and J 3 bases, leaving 8 bases between the germline ends. This CDR3 has 14 residues.

This clone came up a few times. The chain recombines TRBV7-2 with TRBJ2-5; D remains ambiguous. The germline V gene encodes CDR1 SGHTA and CDR2 FQGNSA. CDR3 size: 14 residues. V dropped 5 bases and J dropped 4 bases, with 14 bases sitting between them. CDR3 region: CASSPGGFSETQYF. CDR3 in DNA: TGTGCCAGCAGCCCCGGTGGGTTTTCAGAGACCCAGTACTTC. Full variable domain (missing parts from reference TRBV7-2 and TRBJ2-5): GAGVSQSPSNKVTEKGKDVELRCDPISGHTALYWYRQSLGQGLEFLIYFQGNSAPDKSGLPSDRFSAERTGGSVSTLTIQRTQQEDSAVYLCASSPGGFSETQYFGPGTRLLVL.

The gene calls are TRBV7-7 and TRBJ2-2; TRBD1 matches 10 bases. The CDR3 covers 16 residues. Germline CDR1 SSHAT, CDR2 FNYEAQ (reference sequence). Germline trimming cut 5 bases from V and 4 bases from J; bases unmatched to any gene: 7. CDR3 sequence: CASSDRDRGGTGELFF. The CDR3, as DNA: TGTGCCAGCAGCGACCGGGACAGGGGCGGCACCGGGGAGCTGTTTTTT.

This clone was found a few times. V is TRBV7-2 and J is TRBJ2-5; perhaps D is TRBD1 or TRBD2 (6 bases each). The CDR3 is made up of 13 amino acids. Looked up from germline, CDR1 is SGHTA and CDR2 is FQGNSA. Between the trimmed V and J ends, which lost 1 base and 7 bases, there was a span of 10 bases. Here the CDR3 reads CASSLDEGGTQYF. CDR3 bases: TGTGCCAGCAGCTTAGATGAGGGGGGGACCCAGTACTTC. The whole variable domain, remainder taken from reference TRBV7-2 and TRBJ2-5, is GAGVSQSPSNKVTEKGKDVELRCDPISGHTALYWYRQSLGQGLEFLIYFQGNSAPDKSGLPSDRFSAERTGGSVSTLTIQRTQQEDSAVYLCASSLDEGGTQYFGPGTRLLVL.

This clone was observed a few times. The V and J genes are TRBV30 and TRBJ2-3; 14 positions match TRBD2. In germline, CDR1 is GTSNPN, CDR2 SVGIG (reference sequence). The length of the CDR3 is 16 residues. V lost 4 bases, J lost 6 bases, and 9 bases stayed unmatched. The DNA of the CDR3 is TGTGCCTGGACTGGGACTAGCGGGAGCCTCGGGGATACGCAGTATTTT. Its protein product is CAWTGTSGSLGDTQYF.

This clone has only a few counts. The chain combines TRBV6-6 with TRBJ1-1; no definite D call. V lost 4 bases and J lost 1, with 4 bases in between. This CDR3 is 12 amino acids long. The V gene's germline CDR1 is MNHNY and CDR2 SVGAGI (reference sequence). The CDR3: CASSWANTEAFF. CDR3 nucleotide sequence: TGTGCCAGCAGTTGGGCGAACACTGAAGCTTTCTTT.

The rearrangement links TRBV18 to TRBJ1-2, with a tentative D call TRBD1 (6 bases). Germline CDR1 is KGHSH and CDR2 is LQKENI. V was cut by 1 base and J by 8 bases, with 11 bases left in between. The CDR3 loop spans 13 amino acids. This CDR3 reads CASSPRAGDGYTF. The CDR3 DNA is TGTGCCAGCTCACCACGGGCAGGGGACGGCTACACCTTC.

The gene calls are TRBV28 and TRBJ2-1; tentatively, D is TRBD2 (7 bases). Deletions cut 5 bases from V and 6 bases from J, with 17 bases between. CDR3 length equals 15 residues. Per germline, CDR1 MDHEN and CDR2 SYDVKM. The CDR3 region is CASSRRGPQINEQFF. The CDR3 region has the DNA TGTGCCAGCAGTAGGCGGGGGCCTCAAATCAATGAGCAGTTCTTC. The variable domain in full, with the rest retrieved from reference TRBV28 and TRBJ2-1, is DVKVTQSSRYLVKRTGEKVFLECVQDMDHENMFWYRQDPGLGLRLIYFSYDVKMKEKGDIPEGYSVSREKKERFSLILESASTNQTSMYLCASSRRGPQINEQFFGPGTRLTVL.

Ten or more counts support this clone. The chain carries TRBV10-3 and TRBJ1-1; TRBD1 aligns across 8 bases. The CDR3 runs to 15 residues. CDR1 and CDR2 (germline): ENHRY, SYGVKD. The V gene end was trimmed by 2 bases and the J gene end by 1 base; junction bases not matched to a gene: 3. The CDR3 loop is CAISERQGKNTEAFF. In nucleotides, the CDR3 is TGTGCCATCAGTGAGCGACAGGGGAAGAACACTGAAGCTTTCTTT.

This clone was seen more than once but under ten times. J is TRBJ2-3 and V is TRBV7-9; TRBD1 is a possible D gene (6 bases). The CDR3 spans 14 residues. The ends were cut back, 5 bases at V and 0 bases at J, with 9 bases in the middle. CDR1 and CDR2 from the germline V gene are SEHNR and FQNEAQ (reference sequence). CDR3 sequence: CASSLTGSTDTQYF. For the CDR3, the DNA is TGTGCCAGCAGCCTGACAGGTAGCACAGATACGCAGTATTTT.

The rearrangement uses TRBV29-1 and TRBJ2-1, with D hard to call. This CDR3 has 15 amino acids. Germline V CDR1 and CDR2: SQVTM, ANQGSEA. Trimming stripped 7 bases from V and 4 bases from J, with 20 bases between. CDR3 in amino acids: CSADLGRPLYNEQFF. DNA of the CDR3: TGCAGCGCCGACCTAGGCCGACCGTTGTACAATGAGCAGTTCTTC.